This TCR beta chain was observed in a study of technical replicates of blood from a few donors. Trimming stripped 4 bases from V and 0 bases from J, with 14 bases between. This CDR3 is built from 16 residues. Germline CDR1 reads LGHNA; CDR2 reads YNFKEQ. This clone came up once. The method was immunoSEQ multiplex PCR; TCRdb's version includes in-frame clones alone and lacks a portion of them. The sample carries over 45,000 clones, 80% to 95% recorded once. Sequencing was performed on PBMCs. The sequence was collected from a human donor in good health. Some clones in this sample may be carry-over from other donors' samples. This sequence joins TRBV4-2 and TRBJ2-3; D ambiguous. CDR3 residues: CASSRSPSDSTDTQYF. In DNA form, the CDR3 reads TGTGCCAGCAGCCGCTCGCCCAGCGACAGCACAGATACGCAGTATTTT.